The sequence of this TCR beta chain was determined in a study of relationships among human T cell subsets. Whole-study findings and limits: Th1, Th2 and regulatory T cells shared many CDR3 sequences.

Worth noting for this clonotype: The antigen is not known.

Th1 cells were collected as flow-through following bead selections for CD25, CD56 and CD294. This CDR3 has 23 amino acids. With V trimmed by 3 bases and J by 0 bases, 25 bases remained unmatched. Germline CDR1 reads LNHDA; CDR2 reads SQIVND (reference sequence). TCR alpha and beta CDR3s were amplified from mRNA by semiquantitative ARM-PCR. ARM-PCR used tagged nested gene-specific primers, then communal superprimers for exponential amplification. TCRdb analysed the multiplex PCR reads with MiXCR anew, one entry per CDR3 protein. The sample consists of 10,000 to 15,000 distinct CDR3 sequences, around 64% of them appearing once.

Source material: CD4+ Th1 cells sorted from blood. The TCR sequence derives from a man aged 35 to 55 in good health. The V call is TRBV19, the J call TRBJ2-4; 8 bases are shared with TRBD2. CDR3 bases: TGTGCCAGTAGTATGGTGTTCGGGTCGTCGTGGACGGGAGGGAACCTAGCCAAAAACATTCAGTACTTC. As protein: CASSMVFGSSWTGGNLAKNIQYF.